This T cell receptor (beta chain) is drawn from a study of T cell responses to AZD1222 COVID-19 vaccine. Study-level findings and limits: The CD4 TCRs associated with vaccination extended across spike and predominated at 160-218 and 743-854. Females made up more of the donors, who were largely white British, and clonal diversity may have come out too low.

Assay: immunoSEQ multiplex PCR; the TCRdb copy retains only in-frame clones and omits some. The table has 90,000 to 120,000 clones, 80% to 95% seen once. Points on this clone: No antigen is known for it.

The V gene's germline CDR1 is LGHDT and CDR2 YNNKEL (reference sequence). The CDR3 has 14 residues. V was cut by 1 base and J by 8 bases, with 14 bases left in between. The material was peripheral blood, obtained 28 days after the second AZD1222 dose. This TCR was recovered from an adult who received the AZD1222 COVID-19 vaccine. V gene TRBV3-1 (or the pseudogene TRBV3-2) combines with J gene TRBJ1-2, with a tentative D call TRBD1 (5 bases). CDR3 amino acids: CASSQVYGQGGYTF. DNA of the CDR3: TGTGCCAGCAGCCAAGTTTATGGGCAGGGCGGCTACACCTTC.